This T cell receptor (beta chain) derives from a study of CD8+CD57+ T cells in acquired aplastic anemia. In the study overall: Sorted CD4+ plus CD8+ cells gave DNA averaging about 3.2 ug.

This clonotype was detected many times. Its antigen is not identified. TCR beta VDJ combinations and CDR3 sequences were profiled from genomic DNA. TCRdb re-analysed the reads in MiXCR, keeping a single row per CDR3 protein. Here the sample spans 210,000 or so distinct CDR3 sequences, around 49% being singletons. The CDR3 is made up of 15 amino acids. Looked up from germline, CDR1 is SNHLY and CDR2 is FYNNEI. Trimming stripped 5 bases from V and 6 bases from J, with 16 bases between. Before being chosen for sequencing, patients had shown CD8+CD57+ cell expansion by flow cytometry. Study-wide findings and caveats: Patients and controls shared under 35 CD8+ CDR3 sequences, which appeared highly expressed in patients and within their immunodominant clones. Any difference that existed in CD8+ Simpson's diversity between patients and controls was not significant.

The source material was sorted CD4+, CD8+, or CD8+CD57+ T cells (not recorded which) from PBMCs. The chain combines TRBV2 with TRBJ2-2; TRBD1 or TRBD2 may be the D gene (5 bases each). The receptor was derived from a human donor with aplastic anemia. The CDR3 nucleotides read TGTGCCAGCAGTTCTGCCTTGATGGGGGCCGGGGAGCTGTTTTTT. This codes for CASSSALMGAGELFF.